A selection of T cell receptor beta chains follows, all from one sample in a study of T cell clones after liver transplantation. Measured with immunoSEQ multiplex PCR; TCRdb has only the in-frame clones, and not every one. The table lists about 76,000 clones, around four fifths of them singletons. Sequences were derived from CD4+ T cells from blood, sampled at the 22-month timepoint. Receptors originate from a human patient who received a liver transplant. The T cells may come from the graft donor. Each CDR3 is given with its conserved first and last residue. The D gene is left open where the match is weak. Clone size is shown for a subset of rows, as once, few, many or a class of expanded clone.

clone size	V gene	J gene	D gene	CDR3 protein	CDR3 DNA
once	TRBV5-5	TRBJ2-7	TRBD1	CASSLGTGGSEQYF	TGTGCCAGCAGCTTGGGGACAGGGGGCAGCGAGCAGTACTTC
-	TRBV4-2	TRBJ2-3	TRBD2	CASSPRLAGGTDTQYF	TGTGCCAGCAGCCCACGACTAGCGGGCGGCACAGATACGCAGTATTTT
-	TRBV6-5	TRBJ1-5	-	CASRLTVNQPQHF	TGTGCCAGCAGGTTGACGGTCAATCAGCCCCAGCATTTT
-	TRBV19	TRBJ2-2	-	CASRPLRLDTGELFF	TGTGCCAGTAGGCCCCTTAGGCTGGACACCGGGGAGCTGTTTTTT
-	TRBV9	TRBJ2-7	-	CASSERGGGYSEQYF	TGTGCCAGCAGCGAGCGGGGAGGGGGTTACTCCGAGCAGTACTTC
-	TRBV7-9	TRBJ1-1	TRBD1	CASRLTGEATEAFF	TGTGCCAGCAGATTAACAGGGGAGGCCACTGAAGCTTTCTTT
-	TRBV18	TRBJ2-3	-	CASSSEGPDTQYF	TGTGCCAGCTCAAGCGAGGGTCCAGATACGCAGTATTTT
-	TRBV5-1	TRBJ1-4	-	CASSPGKEGEKLFF	TGCGCCAGCAGCCCGGGGAAAGAGGGTGAAAAACTGTTTTTT
-	TRBV5-6	TRBJ2-1	TRBD1	CASSFLLDRDRANEQFF	TGTGCCAGCAGCTTCCTACTAGACCGGGACAGGGCGAATGAGCAGTTCTTC
-	TRBV6-1	TRBJ1-2	-	CASTQDYGYTF	TGTGCCAGCACCCAGGACTATGGCTACACCTTC
-	TRBV30	TRBJ2-3	TRBD1	CAWSRGQHTDTQYF	TGTGCCTGGAGTAGGGGACAGCACACAGATACGCAGTATTTT
few	TRBV6-1	TRBJ2-3	-	CASSLDHLDTQYF	TGTGCCAGCAGCCTAGACCACCTGGATACGCAGTATTTT
-	TRBV2	TRBJ2-7	-	CASTYRVRSYEQYF	TGTGCCAGCACCTATAGGGTGAGGTCCTACGAGCAGTACTTC
-	TRBV18	TRBJ2-1	-	CASSPSLQGRNEQFF	TGTGCCAGCTCACCCTCTTTACAGGGGAGGAATGAGCAGTTCTTC
-	TRBV6-6	TRBJ1-4	-	CASTLEGDREKLFF	TGTGCCAGCACCCTGGAAGGGGATCGTGAAAAACTGTTTTTT
many	TRBV7-2	TRBJ2-3	-	CASSKPTGPGLNTQYF	TGTGCCAGCAGCAAACCGACAGGCCCGGGGTTAAATACGCAGTATTTT
-	TRBV5-5	TRBJ2-7	-	CASSKGTLLSYEQYF	TGTGCCAGCAGCAAAGGGACACTCCTTTCCTACGAGCAGTACTTC
-	TRBV21-1	TRBJ2-7	-	CASSPVGLPHEQYF	TGTGCCAGCAGCCCGGTAGGACTACCCCACGAGCAGTACTTC
-	TRBV7-9	TRBJ1-6	-	CASSPAADSPLHF	TGTGCCAGCAGCCCAGCAGCGGATTCACCCCTCCACTTT
-	TRBV4-2	TRBJ2-1	TRBD2	CASSQVSSGSSTPLF	TGTGCCAGCAGCCAAGTGTCTAGCGGGAGCTCTACCCCCCTCTTC
-	TRBV18	TRBJ1-4	TRBD1	CASSSLQGQNEKLFF	TGTGCCAGCTCATCCCTACAGGGGCAAAATGAAAAACTGTTTTTT
-	TRBV19	TRBJ1-5	-	CASSPSGHSNQPQHF	TGTGCCAGTAGTCCTTCCGGACACTCCAATCAGCCCCAGCATTTT
-	TRBV19	TRBJ2-1	TRBD1	CASTGQGYNEQFF	TGTGCCAGTACGGGACAGGGGTACAATGAGCAGTTCTTC
-	TRBV11-2	TRBJ1-2	-	CASSSDGGSGKGYTF	TGTGCCAGCAGCTCTGACGGGGGTTCGGGGAAAGGCTACACCTTC
few	TRBV15	TRBJ2-3	-	CATSREALGTDTQYF	TGTGCCACCAGCAGGGAAGCCCTTGGCACAGATACGCAGTATTTT
-	TRBV2	TRBJ1-4	-	CASSEKGLANEKLFF	TGTGCCAGCAGTGAAAAGGGGCTTGCTAATGAAAAACTGTTTTTT
-	TRBV7-8	TRBJ2-3	TRBD1	CASSRRTGSTDTQYF	TGTGCCAGCAGCCGACGGACAGGGAGCACAGATACGCAGTATTTT
once	TRBV19	TRBJ2-5	TRBD1	CASSIEDRAETQYF	TGTGCCAGTAGTATAGAGGACAGGGCTGAGACCCAGTACTTC
-	TRBV7-2	TRBJ2-6	-	CASSLKLSGANVLTF	TGTGCCAGCAGCTTAAAGCTTTCTGGGGCCAACGTCCTGACTTTC
-	TRBV6-5	TRBJ2-6	-	CASSTTSSGANVLTF	TGTGCCAGCTCGACAACTAGCTCTGGGGCCAACGTCCTGACTTTC
once	TRBV2	TRBJ2-5	-	CASSEGNQETQYF	TGTGCCAGCAGTGAGGGCAACCAAGAGACCCAGTACTTC
-	TRBV29-1	TRBJ2-5	-	CSAGGETQYF	TGCAGCGCTGGCGGGGAGACCCAGTACTTC
-	TRBV7-3	TRBJ2-1	-	CASSPDWVTVNEQFF	TGTGCCAGCAGCCCTGACTGGGTAACGGTGAATGAGCAGTTCTTC
-	TRBV6-1	TRBJ1-1	TRBD1	CASSNDRGGNTEAFF	TGTGCCAGCAGCAATGACAGGGGAGGGAACACTGAAGCTTTCTTT
-	TRBV4-2	TRBJ2-3	-	CASSQDPQLTDTQYF	TGTGCCAGCAGCCAAGACCCCCAGCTAACAGATACGCAGTATTTT
-	TRBV7-9	TRBJ1-3	-	CASSVTDNTIYF	TGTGCCAGCAGCGTGACAGACAACACCATATATTTT
-	TRBV5-6	TRBJ2-7	TRBD2	CASSLGLAGLSSYEQYF	TGTGCCAGCAGCTTGGGACTAGCGGGCCTTAGCTCCTACGAGCAGTACTTC
-	TRBV1	TRBJ2-1	-	CTSSQDWSSVEQFF	TGCACCAGCAGCCAAGATTGGAGTAGCGTTGAGCAGTTCTTC
once	TRBV5-4	TRBJ2-7	TRBD1	CASSPPGQGVYEQYF	TGTGCCAGCAGTCCACCGGGACAGGGGGTCTACGAGCAGTACTTC
-	TRBV29-1	TRBJ1-2	-	CSVEGPRSNYGYTF	TGCAGCGTTGAGGGGCCCAGAAGTAACTATGGCTACACCTTC
-	TRBV27	TRBJ1-2	-	CASSLFGYGYTF	TGTGCCAGCAGTTTATTTGGCTATGGCTACACCTTC
-	TRBV28	TRBJ1-2	-	CASSLNKGFYGYTF	TGTGCCAGCAGTTTAAATAAGGGATTTTATGGCTACACCTTC
-	TRBV6-6	TRBJ1-2	-	CASRQNNYGYTF	TGTGCCAGCCGACAGAATAACTATGGCTACACCTTC
once	TRBV9	TRBJ2-3	-	CASSVGIPDTQYF	TGTGCCAGCAGCGTAGGAATTCCAGATACGCAGTATTTT
-	TRBV9	TRBJ2-7	-	CASSTGSEAEQYF	TGTGCCAGCAGTACAGGATCGGAGGCCGAGCAGTACTTC
-	TRBV11-3	TRBJ2-4	TRBD1	CASSSGQKNIQYF	TGTGCCAGCAGTTCGGGACAGAAAAACATTCAGTACTTC
-	TRBV6-5	TRBJ2-5	-	CASSSKTRGRETQYF	TGTGCCAGCAGTTCCAAAACTCGTGGCAGGGAGACCCAGTACTTC
-	TRBV6-6	TRBJ2-1	TRBD1	CANPDRAYNEQFF	TGTGCCAATCCGGACAGGGCGTACAATGAGCAGTTCTTC
-	TRBV6-5	TRBJ2-7	TRBD1	CASRQGSRIEQYF	TGTGCCAGTCGACAGGGGTCGCGCATCGAGCAGTACTTC
-	TRBV15	TRBJ2-7	TRBD1	CATSRVSTGSSYEQYF	TGTGCCACCAGCAGAGTGTCGACAGGGTCCTCCTACGAGCAGTACTTC